This T cell receptor (beta chain) appears in the sequencing data of a study of T cells in localized non-small cell lung cancer. Study-level findings and limits: Within adjacent lung there appeared a median approximately 62 of the top 100 tumor clones. Longer overall survival was linked to higher blood T cell density.

Concerning this clone itself: What it binds is unknown.

TCRdb's copy holds only in-frame clones and misses some; the assay was immunoSEQ multiplex PCR. This table has 20,000 to 25,000 clones, approximately 88% appearing once. V lost 4 bases to trimming and J lost 6 bases; unmatched junction nucleotides: 8. Germline assignment: CDR1 LGHNA and CDR2 YSLEER. The CDR3 runs 15 residues. The material sequenced was peripheral blood, taken before any cancer treatment. This sequence originates from a male donor at least 60 years old with stage I lung adenocarcinoma. The chain uses TRBV4-3 and TRBJ2-7, with 11 positions matching TRBD1. This CDR3 reads CASSLGQGGNREQYF. In DNA form, the CDR3 reads TGCGCCAGCAGCCTGGGACAGGGGGGTAATCGCGAGCAGTACTTC.